This T cell receptor beta chain emerged from a study of OX40 agonist ivuxolimab in advanced cancers. The overall study: Prior therapy, whether anti-PD-1, anti-PD-L1 or anti-CTLA-4, was allowed, and 40% had some.

General study findings and limits: Fewer expanded clones were found on average in CD4+ than in CD8+ T cells.

On this clone itself: The antigen is undetermined.

Assay: immunoSEQ multiplex PCR; the TCRdb copy retains only in-frame clones and omits some. Found here are fewer than 90,000 clones, roughly 91% of them singletons; the top ten hold 2.3%. Germline V gene sequence: CDR1 MGHRA, CDR2 YSYEKL. The CDR3 length is 20 residues. V dropped 5 bases and J dropped 6; count of bases not matched to a gene: 19. Sequences were derived from CD4+ or CD8+ T cells sorted from blood, sampled in a trial of the OX40 agonist ivuxolimab. The chain recombines TRBV4-1 with TRBJ2-2; 12 positions match TRBD2. The sequence derives from an adult with an advanced solid tumor such as melanoma, head and neck, liver or kidney cancer. The CDR3 spells CASSGQGLAGGFLGAGELFF. CDR3 in DNA: TGCGCCAGCAGCGGACAGGGGCTAGCGGGAGGGTTCCTGGGGGCCGGGGAGCTGTTTTTT.